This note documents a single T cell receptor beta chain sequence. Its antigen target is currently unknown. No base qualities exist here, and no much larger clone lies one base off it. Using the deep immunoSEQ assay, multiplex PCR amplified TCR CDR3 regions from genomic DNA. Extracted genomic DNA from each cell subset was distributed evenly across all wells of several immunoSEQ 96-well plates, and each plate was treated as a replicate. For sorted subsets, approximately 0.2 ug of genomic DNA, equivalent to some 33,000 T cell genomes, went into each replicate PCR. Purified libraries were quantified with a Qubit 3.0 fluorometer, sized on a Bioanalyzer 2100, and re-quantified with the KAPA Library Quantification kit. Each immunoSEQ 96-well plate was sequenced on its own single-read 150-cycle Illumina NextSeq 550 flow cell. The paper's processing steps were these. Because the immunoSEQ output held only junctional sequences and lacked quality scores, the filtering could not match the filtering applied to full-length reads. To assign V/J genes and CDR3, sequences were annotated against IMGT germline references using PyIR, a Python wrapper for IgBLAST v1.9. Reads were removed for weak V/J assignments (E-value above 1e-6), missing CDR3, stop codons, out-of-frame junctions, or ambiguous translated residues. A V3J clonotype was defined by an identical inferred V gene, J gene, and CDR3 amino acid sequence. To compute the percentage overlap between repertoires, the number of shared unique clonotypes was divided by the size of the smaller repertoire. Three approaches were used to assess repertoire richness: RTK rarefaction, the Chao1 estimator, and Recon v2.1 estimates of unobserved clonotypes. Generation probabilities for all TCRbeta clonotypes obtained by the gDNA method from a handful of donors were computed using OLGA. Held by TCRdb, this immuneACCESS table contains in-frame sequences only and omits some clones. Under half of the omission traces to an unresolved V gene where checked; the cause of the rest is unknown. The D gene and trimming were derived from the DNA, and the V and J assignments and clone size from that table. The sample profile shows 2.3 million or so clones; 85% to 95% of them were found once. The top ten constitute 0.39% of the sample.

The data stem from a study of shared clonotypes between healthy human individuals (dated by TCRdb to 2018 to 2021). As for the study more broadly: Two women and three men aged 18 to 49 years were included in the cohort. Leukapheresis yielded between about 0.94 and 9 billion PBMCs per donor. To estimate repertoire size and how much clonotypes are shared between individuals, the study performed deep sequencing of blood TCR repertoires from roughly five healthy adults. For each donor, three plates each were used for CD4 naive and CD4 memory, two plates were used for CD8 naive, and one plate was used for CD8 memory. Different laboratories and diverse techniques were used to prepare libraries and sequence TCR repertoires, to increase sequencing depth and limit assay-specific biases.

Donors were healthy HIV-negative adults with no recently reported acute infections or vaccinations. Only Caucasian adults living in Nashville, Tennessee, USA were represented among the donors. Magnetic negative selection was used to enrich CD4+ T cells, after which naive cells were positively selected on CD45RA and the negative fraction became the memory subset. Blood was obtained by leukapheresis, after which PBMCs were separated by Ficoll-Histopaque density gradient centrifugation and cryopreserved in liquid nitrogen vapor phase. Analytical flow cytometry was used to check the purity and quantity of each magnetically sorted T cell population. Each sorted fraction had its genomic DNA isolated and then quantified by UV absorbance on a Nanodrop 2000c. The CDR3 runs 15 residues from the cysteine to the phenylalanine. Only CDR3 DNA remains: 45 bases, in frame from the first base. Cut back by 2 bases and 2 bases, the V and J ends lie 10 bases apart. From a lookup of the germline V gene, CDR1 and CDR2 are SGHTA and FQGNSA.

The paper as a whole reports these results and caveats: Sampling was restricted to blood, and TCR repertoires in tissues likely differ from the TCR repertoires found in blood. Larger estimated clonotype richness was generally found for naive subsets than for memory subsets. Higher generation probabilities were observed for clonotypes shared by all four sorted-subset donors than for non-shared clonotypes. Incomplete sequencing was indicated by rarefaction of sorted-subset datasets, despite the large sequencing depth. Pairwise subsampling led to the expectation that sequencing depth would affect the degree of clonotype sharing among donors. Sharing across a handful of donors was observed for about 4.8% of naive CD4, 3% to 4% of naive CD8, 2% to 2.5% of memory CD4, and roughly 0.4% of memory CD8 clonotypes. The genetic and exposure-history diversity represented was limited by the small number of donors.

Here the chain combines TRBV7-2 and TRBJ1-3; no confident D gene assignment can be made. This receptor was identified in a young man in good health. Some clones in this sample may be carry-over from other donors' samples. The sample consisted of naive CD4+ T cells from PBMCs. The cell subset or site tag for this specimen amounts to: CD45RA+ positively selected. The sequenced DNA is TGTGCCAGCAGCTTAAGTCGGCTCCCTGGAAACACCATATATTTT. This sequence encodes CASSLSRLPGNTIYF.